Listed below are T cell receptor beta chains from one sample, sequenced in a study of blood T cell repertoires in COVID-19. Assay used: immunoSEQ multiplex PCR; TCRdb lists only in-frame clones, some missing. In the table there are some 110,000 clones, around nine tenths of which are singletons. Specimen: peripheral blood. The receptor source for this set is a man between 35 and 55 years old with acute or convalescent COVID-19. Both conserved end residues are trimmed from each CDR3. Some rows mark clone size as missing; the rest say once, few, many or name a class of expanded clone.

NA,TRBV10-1,ASSLKQGSYEQY
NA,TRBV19,ASSIGRQVTGAF
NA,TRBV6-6,ASSYLGAFADTQY
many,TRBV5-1,ASSGTAPFQETQY
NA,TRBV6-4,ASSQSGSPYNEQF
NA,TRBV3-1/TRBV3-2,ASSQGLLNSPLH
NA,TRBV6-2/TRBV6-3,ASSSDSSNTGELF
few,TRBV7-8,ASSSRTSVREQF
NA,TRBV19,ASSLVRGGTEAF
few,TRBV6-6,ASSPQGAGSNQPQH
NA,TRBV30,AWSRLPRPPYEQY
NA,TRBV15,ATRGSRALTNEKLF
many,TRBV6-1,ASSETAGETEAF
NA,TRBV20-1,SAEGNTEAF
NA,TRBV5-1,ASSPLAGAQSYGYT
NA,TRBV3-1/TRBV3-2,ASSRQPSTDTQY
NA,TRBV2,ASRKTVSNQPQH
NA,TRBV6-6,ASSWAATYEQY
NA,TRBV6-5,ASSYSRQGYEQY
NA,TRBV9,ASSVEWGPRPGNTIY
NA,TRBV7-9,ASSLETGPNTEAF
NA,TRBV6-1,ASSEDRGSGETQY
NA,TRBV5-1,ASSFGDRNTGELF
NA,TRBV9,ASSFAGDIYGYT
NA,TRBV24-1,ATSDRNSNQPQH
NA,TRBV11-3,ASSLGGQNTEAF
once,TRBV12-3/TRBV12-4,ASSLGQAGYT
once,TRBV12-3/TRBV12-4,ASSRTRDTEAF
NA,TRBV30,AWSVGMNPEAF